This T cell receptor beta chain appears in the sequencing data of a study of B cell selection in AIRE deficiency (dated by TCRdb to the late 2010s). Regarding the complete study: TCRbeta repertoires of sorted blood CD4+ conventional T cells and regulatory T cells were compared between AIRE-deficient patients and healthy controls. The TCR-sequenced cohort comprised roughly five AIRE-deficient APECED patients and roughly five healthy control donors.

The immunoSEQ platform was used to sequence the TCRbeta chains. Concerning the study's data processing: Roughly 1x10^5 distinct in-frame TCRbeta sequences from patients and about 1.5x10^5 from healthy donors were obtained from pooled conventional T cell repertoires. Public Treg TCRbeta sequences were defined as those shared by two or more individuals and were then searched for in Tconv repertoires. Differences between groups were assessed using Mann-Whitney U tests with Bonferroni-Dunn correction in GraphPad Prism 7.03. Sourced from immuneACCESS, this table was stored by TCRdb with only in-frame sequences that have V and J called. A share of the clones is absent; for the studies checked, an unresolved V gene accounts for under half, and the remainder has no known explanation. For V, J and clone size, that table is used; D and trimming come from the DNA. The sample table contains 20,000 to 25,000 clones; only one count was recorded for 97% of them. Less than 0.4% of the sample is taken by the ten largest.

The germline V gene supplies CDR1 SGHTA and CDR2 FQGNSA. V has 3 bases trimmed and J has 3 bases trimmed; junction bases matching no gene number 9. There are 18 amino acids in the CDR3, from cysteine to phenylalanine inclusive. The read is trimmed to its CDR3 DNA, 54 bases read in frame from base 1. What the study reported, not specific to this receptor: Sequencing covered only TCRbeta chains, and 35% to 40% of shared healthy-donor Treg sequences were also present in healthy Tconv, possibly due to differing TCRalpha chains. Roughly 30% of the Treg TCRbeta sequences shared among healthy donors were found in patient Tconv cells, which suggests that Treg-biased clones were diverted into the Tconv compartment. Of 3,000 to 4,500 shared Treg TCRbeta sequences, roughly 31% were shared only among healthy donors and over 8% only among patients, suggesting less efficient Treg selection without AIRE. TCRBV gene usage, CDR3 length and TCR diversity in Tconv and Treg cells from AIRE-deficient patients were found to be similar to those in cells from healthy donors. Shared Treg sequences had shorter CDR3s, reflecting a bias toward rearrangements with few non-templated nucleotide insertions.

With respect to this clone: Its cognate antigen has yet to be identified. It has no much larger one-base neighbor in the sample; base qualities were not kept.

CD4+CD127+ cells were sorted as the conventional CD4 T cell population. APECED syndrome was present in the AIRE-deficient patients. Sorting of Tconv and Treg cells intended for TCRbeta sequencing was performed on a FACSAria flow cytometer. Sorted cells were collected in 5-ml round-bottom polystyrene tubes, and dry cell pellets were stored frozen at -80 degrees C prior to sequencing. Sequenced material: conventional CD4+ T cells sorted from PBMCs. The chain is assembled from TRBV7-2 and TRBJ2-7, and 15 bases in between align with TRBD2. This TCR was sampled from a human donor with AIRE deficiency. The bases read TGTGCCAGCAGCTTCAGAGGGACTAGCGGGAGGCTACGCTACGAGCAGTACTTC. The resulting protein is CASSFRGTSGRLRYEQYF.